This T cell receptor (beta chain) was profiled in a study of breast tumors, draining lymph nodes, adjacent tissues. This clonotype was seen at least ten times. Its antigen is currently unknown. The lymph nodes were axillary draining lymph nodes from breast cancer patients. One entry per CDR3 protein results from TCRdb running MiXCR on the multiplex PCR reads. The profile shows some 110,000 distinct CDR3 sequences, about 31% of them singletons. Findings of the study overall: Data only fit, rather than demonstrated, lymph node origin of most tumor T cells. Luminal-like breast cancer showed significantly greater tumor-nontumor repertoire similarity than basal-like breast cancer did. The data were judged consistent with most tumor T cells coming from lymph node and expanding in tumor. Tumor TCR diversity was below lymph nodes but above nontumor tissue.

From germline, CDR1 is MNHNS and CDR2 SASEGT. Trimming took off 0 bases at V and 4 bases at J, with 16 bases between the two ends. This CDR3 has 18 residues. This receptor was taken from a female donor with breast cancer. Some clones in this sample may be carry-over from other donors' samples. This chain uses TRBV6-1 with TRBJ1-6, with TRBD1 as a possible D gene (6 bases). The sequenced sample was axillary lymph node tissue. The CDR3 sequence: CASSEARDITLYNSPLHF. In DNA, the CDR3 is TGTGCCAGCAGTGAAGCGCGGGACATAACCCTTTATAATTCACCCCTCCACTTT.